The 26 T cell receptor beta chains reported below all come from one sample, sequenced in a study of shared clonotypes between healthy human individuals. Repertoires were generated with immunoSEQ multiplex PCR, while TCRdb's copy carries only in-frame clones and drops some. The table has over a million clones, more than 75% seen once. Source material: memory CD4+ T cells from PBMCs. Regarding subset: CD45RA-negative fraction. The receptors here all came from a young man in good health. Some clones in this sample may be carry-over from other donors' samples.

This clone was seen a handful of times. This rearrangement joins TRBV10-3 to TRBJ2-3, with TRBD2 matching over 13 bases. V shed 10 bases, J shed 3 bases, and the junction held 13 bases outside the gene matches. Germline V gene sequence: CDR1 ENHRY, CDR2 SYGVKD. The CDR3 has 17 residues. CDR3 DNA sequence: TGTGCCACACAGGGGTCAGGGACTAGCGGGAAAACAGATACGCAGTATTTT. Protein product: CATQGSGTSGKTDTQYF.

The genes are TRBV18 and TRBJ2-1; tentatively, D is TRBD2 (6 bases). CDR1 and CDR2 from the germline V gene are KGHSH and LQKENI. CDR3 length: 13 amino acids. Trimming left V 2 bases short and J 11 bases short, with 13 bases between. CDR3 protein: CASSPNGRDKQFF. The CDR3 region has the DNA TGTGCCAGCTCACCAAATGGGCGGGATAAGCAGTTCTTC.

This clone was seen a single time. The chain links TRBV6-1 to TRBJ2-7, with D possibly being TRBD2 (5 bases). This CDR3 region has 11 residues. CDR1 is MNHNS, CDR2 SASEGT, per germline. The V end lost 7 bases, the J end lost 7 bases, and 11 bases lay between the germline ends. The CDR3 reads CASTTREEQYF. CDR3 sequence (DNA): TGTGCCAGCACCACTAGGGAAGAGCAGTACTTC.

In this sample, this clone turned up many times. The V and J genes are TRBV30 and TRBJ1-1, with no clear D. This CDR3 spans 11 amino acids. From germline, CDR1 is GTSNPN and CDR2 SVGIG (reference sequence). V lost 0 bases, J lost 10 bases, and 9 bases lay in between. CDR3 region: CAWSVRTGAFF. The CDR3, as DNA: TGTGCCTGGAGTGTTCGGACCGGAGCTTTCTTT.

The chain has TRBV23-1 and TRBJ2-3; TRBD2 matches 14 bases. TRBV23-1 is known as an ORF, though its function is uncertain. The CDR3 loop spans 18 amino acids. The V and J ends lost 6 bases and 3 bases, in that order; junction bases with no gene match: 11. CDR3 in DNA: TGCGCCAGCAGCCCCGGGACTAGCGGGAGTTGTGTAACAGATACGCAGTATTTT. This codes for CASSPGTSGSCVTDTQYF.

This sequence joins TRBV30 and TRBJ2-3; 7 bases align to TRBD1. CDR1 is GTSNPN, CDR2 SVGIG, per germline (reference sequence). The V segment lost 8 bases and the J segment 0 bases; nucleotides outside the gene matches: 14. The CDR3 has 16 residues. The CDR3 DNA reads as TGTGCCCGGACTCGAGGGACAGCATATAGCACAGATACGCAGTATTTT. This gives the protein CARTRGTAYSTDTQYF.

The sample holds many counts of this clone. The chain combines TRBV4-1 with TRBJ2-5; 9 bases are shared with TRBD1. V lost 1 base and J lost 5; bases outside the gene matches: 14. Per germline, CDR1 MGHRA and CDR2 YSYEKL. The CDR3 spans 18 residues. CDR3 sequence (DNA): TGCGCCAGCAGCCAAGTTTCGTTGATAACAGGGGGCTGGGAGACCCAGTACTTC. Translation gives CASSQVSLITGGWETQYF.

With respect to this clone: This CDR3 is also generated by other DNA sequences in the sample. The chain uses TRBV18 and TRBJ2-7; D unclear. The CDR3 consists of 13 residues. Germline V gene sequence: CDR1 KGHSH, CDR2 LQKENI. Trimming pared 2 bases from V and 4 bases from J, leaving 9 bases between. CDR3 nucleotides: TGTGCCAGCTCACCAGGTATGGCTTACGAGCAGTACTTC. It is translated as CASSPGMAYEQYF.

This chain joins TRBV5-1 and TRBJ1-1; D gene uncertain. The V end lost 0 bases, the J end lost 8 bases, and 11 bases lay between the germline ends. From germline, CDR1 is SGHRS and CDR2 YFSETQ. CDR3 length: 13 amino acids. Written as DNA, the CDR3 is TGCGCCAGCAGCTTGGTACTAGACGCGGAAGCTTTCTTT. Protein: CASSLVLDAEAFF.

The chain combines TRBV27 with TRBJ2-2, with D possibly matching TRBD1 (6 bases). The V and J ends lost 5 bases and 9 bases respectively, with 22 bases between them. This CDR3 has 16 residues. Looked up from germline, CDR1 is MNHEY and CDR2 is SMNVEV (reference sequence). CDR3 residues: CASSGALTGRIRELFF. DNA for the CDR3: TGTGCCAGCAGTGGGGCCCTGACAGGACGAATCCGGGAGCTGTTTTTT.

The V call is TRBV7-9, the J call TRBJ2-6; tentative D call: TRBD2 (6 bases). The CDR3 has 12 residues. CDR1 and CDR2 (germline): SEHNR, FQNEAQ (reference sequence). The V and J ends lost 11 bases and 3 bases respectively, with 8 bases between them. This CDR3 reads CALADGANVLTF. The CDR3, as DNA: TGTGCCTTAGCGGATGGGGCCAACGTCCTGACTTTC.

V and J are TRBV5-1 and TRBJ2-1, with D possibly matching TRBD2 (6 bases). Trimming stripped 4 bases from V and 4 bases from J, with 15 bases between. From germline, CDR1 is SGHRS and CDR2 YFSETQ. This CDR3 contains 15 residues. The CDR3 sequence: CASSPSEPLYNEQFF. The CDR3 DNA reads TGCGCCAGCAGCCCTAGCGAACCATTATACAATGAGCAGTTCTTC.

V and J are TRBV5-1 and TRBJ1-1; TRBD1 matches at 7 bases. Germline CDR1 reads SGHRS; CDR2 reads YFSETQ. The CDR3 contains 12 residues. Unmatched junction bases numbered 3, after V lost 0 bases and J lost 10 bases. DNA of the CDR3: TGCGCCAGCAGCTTGGAGGGACAGACAGCTTTCTTT. The encoded protein is CASSLEGQTAFF. The full variable domain, rest sourced from reference TRBV5-1 and TRBJ1-1, is KAGVTQTPRYLIKTRGQQVTLSCSPISGHRSVSWYQQTPGQGLQFLFEYFSETQRNKGNFPGRFSGRQFSNSRSEMNVSTLELGDSALYLCASSLEGQTAFFGQGTRLTVV.

V usage is TRBV5-1 and J usage is TRBJ1-2, with 8 bases that match TRBD1. Germline-derived CDR1 and CDR2 are SGHRS and YFSETQ. Germline trimming cut 2 bases from V and 4 bases from J; bases unmatched to any gene: 13. The CDR3 runs to 17 residues. The CDR3 here is CASSLLAGGWKSYGYTF. CDR3 in DNA: TGCGCCAGCAGCTTACTGGCAGGGGGCTGGAAGAGCTATGGCTACACCTTC. The whole variable domain, remainder taken from reference TRBV5-1 and TRBJ1-2, is KAGVTQTPRYLIKTRGQQVTLSCSPISGHRSVSWYQQTPGQGLQFLFEYFSETQRNKGNFPGRFSGRQFSNSRSEMNVSTLELGDSALYLCASSLLAGGWKSYGYTFGSGTRLTVV.

This clone was observed a single time. This sequence joins TRBV15 and TRBJ2-4; perhaps TRBD2 as D (6 bases). This CDR3 is 18 amino acids long. V lost 2 bases to trimming and J lost 4 bases, with 21 bases between them. Germline CDR1 LNHNV, CDR2 YYDKDF (reference sequence). The CDR3 region is CATSRTASSGGIKNIQYF. The CDR3 DNA reads as TGTGCCACCAGCAGAACTGCCTCGTCCGGGGGTATTAAAAACATTCAGTACTTC.

As to this clone: The sample holds other DNA sequences that translate to the same CDR3. The rearrangement uses TRBV5-1 and TRBJ2-3, with a weak D call TRBD1 (5 bases). The V gene lost 5 bases and the J gene lost 0 bases, with 16 bases spanning the gap. The CDR3 contains 16 residues. Germline-derived CDR1 and CDR2 are SGHRS and YFSETQ. The CDR3 protein is CASSRGTGSSTDTQYF. CDR3 sequence (DNA): TGCGCCAGCAGTAGGGGAACAGGAAGTAGCACAGATACGCAGTATTTT.

V is TRBV4-3 and J is TRBJ2-7; D is perhaps TRBD2 (5 bases). Per the germline V gene, CDR1 is LGHNA and CDR2 is YSLEER. The ends were cut back, 1 base at V and 2 bases at J, with 21 bases in the middle. This CDR3 has 18 amino acids. CDR3 coding DNA: TGCGCCAGCAGCCAAGGGTTGGGCGGGCCCGCAGTTGCCTACGAGCAGTACTTC. Its protein is CASSQGLGGPAVAYEQYF.

The J gene is TRBJ1-5, the V gene TRBV2; D remains ambiguous. Germline V gene data show CDR1 as SNHLY and CDR2 as FYNNEI. The CDR3 is 14 amino acids. V lost 3 bases and J lost 2, with 8 bases in between. The CDR3 reads CASSERLRNQPQHF. CDR3 coding DNA: TGTGCCAGCAGTGAGCGCCTCCGCAATCAGCCCCAGCATTTT.

This clone was observed many times. The chain uses TRBV27 and TRBJ1-4; 10 bases match TRBD1. With V trimmed by 5 bases and J by 10 bases, 7 bases remained unmatched. Germline CDR1 MNHEY, CDR2 SMNVEV (reference sequence). This CDR3 is 14 amino acids long. The CDR3 protein is CASSILGQGGKLFF. CDR3 coding DNA: TGTGCCAGCAGTATATTAGGACAGGGGGGAAAACTGTTTTTT. The full variable domain, rest sourced from reference TRBV27 and TRBJ1-4, is EAQVTQNPRYLITVTGKKLTVTCSQNMNHEYMSWYRQDPGLGLRQIYYSMNVEVTDKGDVPEGYKVSRKEKRNFPLILESPSPNQTSLYFCASSILGQGGKLFFGSGTQLSVL.

V gene TRBV6-5 combines with J gene TRBJ1-2; 7 bases are a match to TRBD1. Germline V lookup: CDR1 MNHEY, CDR2 SVGAGI. The CDR3 is 16 amino acids. V was pared by 3 bases and J by 4 bases, with 11 bases of the junction left unmatched. CDR3 sequence: CASSYPLMAGGYGYTF. The CDR3 region has the DNA TGTGCCAGCAGTTATCCCCTGATGGCAGGGGGCTATGGCTACACCTTC.

The chain carries TRBV2 and TRBJ2-5; unclear D gene. V was cut by 8 bases and J by 3 bases, with 13 bases left in between. CDR1 and CDR2 (germline): SNHLY, FYNNEI. The CDR3 loop spans 13 amino acids. The CDR3 DNA sequence: TGTGCCAGCTGTTTCGGCAGCGAAGAGACCCAGTACTTC. Amino acid sequence: CASCFGSEETQYF.

This rearrangement joins TRBV6-1 to TRBJ2-7; 9 bases agree with TRBD1. The CDR3 spans 15 residues. Trimming cost V 4 bases and J 3 bases; bases outside gene matches: 7. Germline lookup yields CDR1 MNHNS and CDR2 SASEGT. This CDR3 is CASSVYGQGFYEQYF. The CDR3 nucleotides read TGTGCCAGCAGTGTCTACGGACAGGGGTTCTACGAGCAGTACTTC.

This clone was picked up one time. This sequence joins TRBV18 and TRBJ1-4, with TRBD1 identical over 9 bases. The CDR3 covers 14 residues. CDR1 and CDR2 (germline): KGHSH, LQKENI. Trimming at V came to 6 bases and at J to 6 bases, leaving 5 bases not matched to a gene. CDR3 nucleotide sequence: TGTGCCAGCTCCGCGGGACAGGGAGATGAAAAACTGTTTTTT. Its protein product is CASSAGQGDEKLFF.

This clone was counted a few times. The rearrangement links TRBV5-4 to TRBJ1-2, with D unclear. Deletions cut 4 bases from V and 5 bases from J, with 9 bases between. This CDR3 is 12 amino acids long. CDR1 and CDR2 from the germline V gene are SGHNT and YYREEE (reference sequence). In nucleotides, the CDR3 is TGTGCCAGCAGCGGAGGGTTGTATGGCTACACCTTC. It translates to CASSGGLYGYTF.

This chain connects TRBV7-2 to TRBJ1-1, with D tentatively TRBD1 (6 bases). V gave up 4 bases and J gave up 5 bases, with 20 bases separating them. There are 16 residues in the CDR3. Germline V gene sequence: CDR1 SGHTA, CDR2 FQGNSA. Here the CDR3 DNA reads TGTGCCAGCAGCTCAAATAAACTCAGGGGAGGAACTGAAGCTTTCTTT. The encoded protein is CASSSNKLRGGTEAFF.

The chain recombines TRBV2 with TRBJ1-2; D not resolved. The ends were cut back, 4 bases at V and 3 bases at J, with 6 bases in the middle. CDR1 SNHLY and CDR2 FYNNEI come from the germline V gene. The CDR3 is made up of 12 amino acids. This chain's CDR3 is CASSGHDYGYTF. The CDR3 nucleotides read TGTGCCAGCAGTGGCCACGACTATGGCTACACCTTC.